One sample yielded the 11 T cell receptor beta chains listed below, sequenced in a study of T cell responses to AZD1222 COVID-19 vaccine (dated by TCRdb to about 2021). Receptor libraries were prepared by the immunoSEQ multiplex PCR assay. As stored in TCRdb, this immuneACCESS dataset retains in-frame rearrangements with V and J assigned. A fraction of the clones does not appear; measured against another copy, unresolved V genes explain less than half of the discrepancy, and the remainder lacks a known reason. The sample table holds about 79,000 clones, of which 90% to 95% were seen once. Approximately 6.5% of the sample is taken by the ten largest. Sample time point, as interpreted from the label and publication: baseline before first vaccination. This sample's treatment or condition label indicates: meningococcal conjugate vaccine given as trial control. Material: peripheral blood, obtained on day 0 of MenACWY control vaccination. The origin of the receptors is an adult in good health.

The J gene is TRBJ1-1, the V gene TRBV7-2; tentatively, D is TRBD1 (6 bases). Germline V gene sequence: CDR1 SGHTA, CDR2 FQGNSA. V shed 2 bases and J shed 0 bases, with 13 bases lying between them. CDR3 length equals 16 residues. In DNA form, the CDR3 reads TGTGCCAGCAGCTTAATGAACAGGGAGATGAACACTGAAGCTTTCTTT. This gives the protein CASSLMNREMNTEAFF.

This sequence joins TRBV7-3 and TRBJ2-1, with 13 positions matching TRBD2. Germline lookup yields CDR1 SGHTA and CDR2 FQGTGA. J gave up 6 bases and V 4 bases, and 6 bases lay outside the gene matches. The CDR3 consists of 16 residues. CDR3 DNA sequence: TGTGCCAGCAGCTCGAAGACTAGCGGGGGGCGCAATGAGCAGTTCTTC. Translating gives CASSSKTSGGRNEQFF.

This clone was observed once. V usage is TRBV2 and J usage is TRBJ2-7; 8 positions agree with TRBD1. Germline assignment: CDR1 SNHLY and CDR2 FYNNEI. Unmatched junction bases numbered 6, after V lost 4 bases and J lost 1 base. The CDR3 length is 15 residues. CDR3 protein: CASSVGQGGSYEQYF. The CDR3 nucleotides read TGTGCCAGCAGTGTTGGACAGGGCGGGTCCTACGAGCAGTACTTC.

J is TRBJ1-1 and V is TRBV5-4; D possibly corresponds to TRBD1 (5 bases). Trimming left V 0 bases short and J 1 base short, with 10 bases between. This CDR3 has 15 amino acids. The germline CDR1 and CDR2 sequences are SGHNT and YYREEE (reference sequence). This chain's CDR3 is CASSLAGLPNTEAFF. The CDR3, as DNA: TGTGCCAGCAGCTTGGCGGGACTCCCGAACACTGAAGCTTTCTTT.

This chain links TRBV5-1 with TRBJ2-2; D is undetermined. This CDR3 region has 15 residues. CDR1 SGHRS and CDR2 YFSETQ come from the germline V gene. The germline V and J ends were trimmed by 4 bases and 0 bases, with 10 bases remaining between them. This CDR3 reads CASSADGTNTGELFF. The CDR3 bases are TGCGCCAGCAGCGCGGACGGTACGAACACCGGGGAGCTGTTTTTT.

V is TRBV6-5 and J is TRBJ2-2; weak D call: TRBD2 (6 bases). The germline V gene encodes CDR1 MNHEY and CDR2 SVGAGI. CDR3 length: 15 amino acids. Trimming removed 7 bases at V and 0 bases at J, with 12 bases between. CDR3 DNA sequence: TGTGCCAGCACCCTTACGGGGGCGAACACCGGGGAGCTGTTTTTT. This gives the protein CASTLTGANTGELFF.

This chain joins TRBV9 and TRBJ2-5; 9 nucleotides line up with TRBD1. J was trimmed by 3 bases and V by 3 bases; bases with no gene match: 6. From germline, CDR1 is SGDLS and CDR2 YYNGEE. The CDR3 consists of 15 residues. DNA for the CDR3: TGTGCCAGCAGCGACACGGGACAGGGCAAAGAGACCCAGTACTTC. Its translation is CASSDTGQGKETQYF.

The chain recombines TRBV28 with TRBJ2-7; 7 positions agree with TRBD1. The CDR3 totals 13 residues. V was clipped by 4 bases and J by 0 bases; unmatched bases: 0. Germline CDR1 MDHEN, CDR2 SYDVKM. CDR3 residues: CASSSGGSYEQYF. DNA for the CDR3: TGTGCCAGCAGTTCAGGGGGCTCCTACGAGCAGTACTTC.

This sequence joins TRBV9 and TRBJ2-1, with D perhaps matching TRBD1 (5 bases). The CDR3 runs to 11 residues. V was clipped by 2 bases and J by 13 bases, with 10 bases between them. From germline, CDR1 is SGDLS and CDR2 YYNGEE. CDR3 in amino acids: CASSVSGAQFF. The CDR3 DNA is TGTGCCAGCAGCGTCAGTGGGGCTCAGTTCTTC.

The chain links TRBV28 to TRBJ1-2, with TRBD1 matching over 7 bases. The CDR3 spans 13 residues. CDR1 and CDR2 (germline): MDHEN, SYDVKM. Trimming removed 7 bases from V and 6 bases from J; junction bases left unmatched: 8. The CDR3 DNA reads as TGTGCCAGCACTTACAGACAGGGTGATGGCTACACCTTC. It translates to CASTYRQGDGYTF.

The chain uses TRBV19 and TRBJ1-4; D remains unclear. Trimming removed 3 bases at V and 3 bases at J, with 5 bases between. This CDR3 has 13 amino acids. CDR1 and CDR2 from the germline V gene are LNHDA and SQIVND (reference sequence). The CDR3 protein is CASSMAPNEKLFF. The CDR3 DNA sequence: TGTGCCAGTAGTATGGCGCCTAATGAAAAACTGTTTTTT. The variable domain in full, with the rest retrieved from reference TRBV19 and TRBJ1-4, is DGGITQSPKYLFRKEGQNVTLSCEQNLNHDAMYWYRQDPGQGLRLIYYSQIVNDFQKGDIAEGYSVSREKKESFPLTVTSAQKNPTAFYLCASSMAPNEKLFFGSGTQLSVL.